This T cell receptor beta chain was captured by sequencing in a study of OX40 agonist ivuxolimab in advanced cancers. Trimming shortened V by 5 bases and J by 3 bases, and 14 bases separated the two germline ends. This CDR3 is 15 amino acids long. Germline V lookup: CDR1 LNHNV, CDR2 YYDKDF (reference sequence). Profiling relied on immunoSEQ multiplex PCR, and the TCRdb table lists in-frame clones only, not all of them. The sample lists nearly 60,000 clones; 80% to 90% were seen once. The receptor's source is an adult with an advanced solid tumor such as melanoma, head and neck, liver or kidney cancer. Material: CD4+ or CD8+ T cells sorted from blood, obtained in a trial of the OX40 agonist ivuxolimab. V usage is TRBV15 and J usage is TRBJ1-5; D might be TRBD1 (6 bases). The CDR3 bases are TGTGCCACCAGCGCGCCAGGACAGAACAATCAGCCCCAGCATTTT. Its protein product is CATSAPGQNNQPQHF.